This note documents a single TCR beta chain sequence. This sample was included in a study of blood T cell repertoires in COVID-19. Study-wide background: The United States, Italy and Spain provided the acute and convalescent COVID-19 samples. Sample material is recorded as cDNA or gDNA derived from T cells, B-cell-depleted T cells, or PBMCs.

The CDR3 runs 15 residues. J lost 0 bases, V lost 4 bases, and 2 bases had no gene match. Germline values: CDR1 LGHNA, CDR2 YNFKEQ. In the original processing: Estimation of nucleated cell counts relied on the amplification of reference gene primers. Assay used: immunoSEQ multiplex PCR; TCRdb lists only in-frame clones, some missing. V and J calls and clone size are given by that table; D and trimming were obtained from the DNA. The table has 150,000 to 180,000 clones, 70% to 90% seen once. V gene TRBV4-2 combines with J gene TRBJ2-5; 10 bases fit TRBD2. This receptor was taken from a woman aged 70-85 years with acute or convalescent COVID-19. Sequencing was performed on peripheral blood. As DNA, the CDR3 is TGTGCCAGCAGCCGAAGCGGGGGGGACCAAGAGACCCAGTACTTC. Translated: CASSRSGGDQETQYF.